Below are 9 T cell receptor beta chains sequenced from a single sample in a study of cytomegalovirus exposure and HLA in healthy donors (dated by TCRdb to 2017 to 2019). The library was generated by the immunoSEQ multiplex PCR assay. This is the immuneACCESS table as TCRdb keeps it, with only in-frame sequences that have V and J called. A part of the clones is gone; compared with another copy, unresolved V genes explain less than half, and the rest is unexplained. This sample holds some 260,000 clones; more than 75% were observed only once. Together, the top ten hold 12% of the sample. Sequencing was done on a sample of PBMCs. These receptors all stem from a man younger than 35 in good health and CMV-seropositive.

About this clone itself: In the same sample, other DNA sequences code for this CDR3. The CDR3 protein is CASSQDRGVSDTQYF. The CDR3 nucleotides read TGCGCCAGCAGCCAAGACCGGGGGGTATCAGATACGCAGTATTTT. The rearrangement uses TRBV4-1 and TRBJ2-3, with TRBD2 matching 7 bases. The V and J ends lost 0 bases and 4 bases, in that order; junction bases with no gene match: 4. The CDR3 totals 15 residues. The germline V gene encodes CDR1 MGHRA and CDR2 YSYEKL.

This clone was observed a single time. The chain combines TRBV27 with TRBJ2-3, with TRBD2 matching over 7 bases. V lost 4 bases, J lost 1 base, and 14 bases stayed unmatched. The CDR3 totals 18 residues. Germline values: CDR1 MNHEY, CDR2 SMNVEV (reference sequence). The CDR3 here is CASSSRPQLAFGTDTQYF. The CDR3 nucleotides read TGTGCCAGCAGTTCCCGCCCGCAACTAGCGTTCGGCACAGATACGCAGTATTTT.

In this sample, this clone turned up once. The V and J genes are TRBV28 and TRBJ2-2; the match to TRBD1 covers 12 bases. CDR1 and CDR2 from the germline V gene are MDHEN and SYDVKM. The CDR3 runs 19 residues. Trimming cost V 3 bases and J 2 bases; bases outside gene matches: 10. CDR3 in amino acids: CASSFYIGTGGLNTGELFF. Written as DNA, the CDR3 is TGTGCCAGCAGTTTCTATATTGGGACAGGGGGCCTTAACACCGGGGAGCTGTTTTTT.

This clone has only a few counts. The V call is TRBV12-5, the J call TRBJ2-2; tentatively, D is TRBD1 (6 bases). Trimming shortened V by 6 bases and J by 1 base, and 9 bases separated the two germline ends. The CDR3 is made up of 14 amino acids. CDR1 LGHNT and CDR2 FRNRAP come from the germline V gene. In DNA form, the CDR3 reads TGTGCTAGTGGCTTAGGGGGGAACACCGGGGAGCTGTTTTTT. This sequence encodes CASGLGGNTGELFF.

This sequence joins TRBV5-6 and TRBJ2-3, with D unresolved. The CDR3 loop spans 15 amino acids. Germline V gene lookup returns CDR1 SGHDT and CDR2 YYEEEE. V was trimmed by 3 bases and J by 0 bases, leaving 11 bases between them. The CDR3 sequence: CASSYTRSSTDTQYF. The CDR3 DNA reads TGTGCCAGCAGCTATACCCGCTCTAGCACAGATACGCAGTATTTT. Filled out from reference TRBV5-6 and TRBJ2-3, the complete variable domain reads DAGVTQSPTHLIKTRGQQVTLRCSPKSGHDTVSWYQQALGQGPQFIFQYYEEEERQRGNFPDRFSGHQFPNYSSELNVNALLLGDSALYLCASSYTRSSTDTQYFGPGTRLTVL.

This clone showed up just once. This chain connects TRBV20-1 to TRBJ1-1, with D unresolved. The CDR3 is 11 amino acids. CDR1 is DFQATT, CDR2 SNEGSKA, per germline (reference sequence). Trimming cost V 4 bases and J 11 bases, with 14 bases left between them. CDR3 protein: CSANVDRRAFF. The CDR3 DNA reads TGCAGTGCTAACGTAGATCGTCGGGCTTTCTTT.

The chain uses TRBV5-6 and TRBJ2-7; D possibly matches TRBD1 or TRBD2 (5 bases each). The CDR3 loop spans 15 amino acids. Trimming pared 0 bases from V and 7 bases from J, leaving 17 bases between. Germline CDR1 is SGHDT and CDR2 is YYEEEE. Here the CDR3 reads CASSLVGTLVQEQYF. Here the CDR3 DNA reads TGTGCCAGCAGCTTGGTTGGGACCTTGGTTCAGGAGCAGTACTTC.

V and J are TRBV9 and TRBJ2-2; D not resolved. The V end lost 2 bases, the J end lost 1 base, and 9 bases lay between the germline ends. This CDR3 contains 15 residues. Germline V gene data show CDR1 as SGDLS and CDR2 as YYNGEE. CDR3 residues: CASSVGSLNTGELFF. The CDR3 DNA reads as TGTGCCAGCAGCGTCGGTTCCTTGAACACCGGGGAGCTGTTTTTT.

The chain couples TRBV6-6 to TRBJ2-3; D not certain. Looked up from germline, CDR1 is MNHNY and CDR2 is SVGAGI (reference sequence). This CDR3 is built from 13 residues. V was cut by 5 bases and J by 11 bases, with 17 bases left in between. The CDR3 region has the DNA TGTGCCAGCAGTCCCTCACTCGGCGTCAGGCAGTATTTT. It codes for CASSPSLGVRQYF.